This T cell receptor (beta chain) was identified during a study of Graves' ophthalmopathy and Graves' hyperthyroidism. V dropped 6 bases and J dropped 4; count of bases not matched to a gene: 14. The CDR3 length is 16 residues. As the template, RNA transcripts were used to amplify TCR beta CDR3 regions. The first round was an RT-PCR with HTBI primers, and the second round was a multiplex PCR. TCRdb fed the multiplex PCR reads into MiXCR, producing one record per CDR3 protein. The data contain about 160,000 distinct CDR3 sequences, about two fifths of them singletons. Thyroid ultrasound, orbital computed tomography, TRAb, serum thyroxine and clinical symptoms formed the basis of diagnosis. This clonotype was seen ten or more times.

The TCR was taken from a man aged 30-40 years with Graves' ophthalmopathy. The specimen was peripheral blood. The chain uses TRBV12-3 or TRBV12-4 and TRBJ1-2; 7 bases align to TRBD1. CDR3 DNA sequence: TGTGCCAGCAGCCCTAAAGGACAGGAGGGCATCTATGGCTACACCTTC. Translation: CASSPKGQEGIYGYTF.